The present entry profiles one T cell receptor (beta chain) with its context. What it recognizes is unknown. This CDR3 has 14 residues. Looked up from germline, CDR1 is MNHNY and CDR2 is SVGAGI (reference sequence). Trimming shortened V by 8 bases and J by 1 base, and 12 bases separated the two germline ends. This entry comes from a study of a mutant IDH1 vaccine in newly diagnosed glioma. Study as a whole: Previous care, which was radiotherapy, temozolomide, or both, most often involved both.

Sequencing was performed with immunoSEQ multiplex PCR; in TCRdb, only in-frame clones are kept and a portion is missing. The sample holds roughly 60,000 clones, roughly 68% seen once. Time point reported: week 35, safety follow-up. A single vaccine dose contained 300 ug of mutant IDH1 20-mer peptide, and topical imiquimod was used with it. Newly diagnosed WHO grade 3 or 4 IDH1-mutant, ATRX-lost astrocytomas were identified in the donors. The receptor's source is a man aged 50 to 59 with glioma. The sample consisted of PBMCs, taken from a glioma patient whose treatment included an IDH1 peptide vaccine. This sequence joins TRBV6-6 and TRBJ1-5; no reliable D call. The CDR3 DNA is TGTGCCAGCTCCCTCGGAGGGAGCAATCAGCCCCAGCATTTT. Translated: CASSLGGSNQPQHF.